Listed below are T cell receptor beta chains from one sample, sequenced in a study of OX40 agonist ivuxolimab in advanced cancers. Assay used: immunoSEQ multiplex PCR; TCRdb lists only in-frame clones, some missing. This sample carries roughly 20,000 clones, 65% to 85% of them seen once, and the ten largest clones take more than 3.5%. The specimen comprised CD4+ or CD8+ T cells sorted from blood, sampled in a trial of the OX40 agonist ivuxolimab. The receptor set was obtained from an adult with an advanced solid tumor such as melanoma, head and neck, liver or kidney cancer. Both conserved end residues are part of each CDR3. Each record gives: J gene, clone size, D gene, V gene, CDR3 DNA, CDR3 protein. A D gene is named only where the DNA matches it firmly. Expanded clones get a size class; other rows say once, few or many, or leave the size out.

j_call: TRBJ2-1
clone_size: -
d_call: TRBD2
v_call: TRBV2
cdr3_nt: TGTGCCAGCAGTGTTAGCGGGGACCACAATGAGCAGTTCTTC
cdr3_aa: CASSVSGDHNEQFF

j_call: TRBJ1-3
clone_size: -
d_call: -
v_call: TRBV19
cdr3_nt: TGTGCCAGTAGATCCGGGGGGACGGCCTCTGGAAACACCATATATTTT
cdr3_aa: CASRSGGTASGNTIYF

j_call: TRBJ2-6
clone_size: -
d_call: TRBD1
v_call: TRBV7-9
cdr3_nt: TGTGCCAGCAGCCGGAGTCCGAACACAGGGGTAGCTGGGGCCAACGTCCTGACTTTC
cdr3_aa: CASSRSPNTGVAGANVLTF

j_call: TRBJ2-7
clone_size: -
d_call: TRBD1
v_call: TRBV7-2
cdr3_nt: TGTGCCAGCAGCTTAGCGACAGGGATCGGCTACGAGCAGTACTTC
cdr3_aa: CASSLATGIGYEQYF

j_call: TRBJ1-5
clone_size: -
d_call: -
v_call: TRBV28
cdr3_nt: TGTGCCAGCCAGAGGGGTCCCAATCAGCCCCAGCATTTT
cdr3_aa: CASQRGPNQPQHF

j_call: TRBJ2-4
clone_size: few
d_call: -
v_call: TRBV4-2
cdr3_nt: TGTGCCAGCTCCTTTAAGATGATTCGGGACAAGGCCGACATAGGGGCTCAGTACTTC
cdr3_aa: CASSFKMIRDKADIGAQYF

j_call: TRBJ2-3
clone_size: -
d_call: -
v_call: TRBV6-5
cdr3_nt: TGTGCCAGCAGTTACGGCAGCGCGGGCACAGATACGCAGTATTTT
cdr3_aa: CASSYGSAGTDTQYF

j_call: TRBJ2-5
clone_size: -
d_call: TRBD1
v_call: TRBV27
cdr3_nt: TGTGCCAGCAGTCCCGGGACAGGTTCGGGGACCCAGTACTTC
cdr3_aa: CASSPGTGSGTQYF

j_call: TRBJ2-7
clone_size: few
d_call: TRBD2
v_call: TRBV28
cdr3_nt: TGTGCCAGCAGTTCATCGACTAGCGGGAGCTACGAGCAGTACTTC
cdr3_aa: CASSSSTSGSYEQYF

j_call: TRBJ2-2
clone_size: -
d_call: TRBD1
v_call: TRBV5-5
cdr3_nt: TGTGCCAGCAACGGGACAGTCGGGGAGCTGTTTTTT
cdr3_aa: CASNGTVGELFF

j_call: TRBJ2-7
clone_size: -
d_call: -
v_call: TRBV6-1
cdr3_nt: TGTGCCAGCAGTCGTGAAAACTCCTACGAGCAGTACTTC
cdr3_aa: CASSRENSYEQYF

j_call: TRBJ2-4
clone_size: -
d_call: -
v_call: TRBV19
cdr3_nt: TGTGCCAGTAGTTCAGGAGGTTACATTCAGTACTTC
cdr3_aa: CASSSGGYIQYF

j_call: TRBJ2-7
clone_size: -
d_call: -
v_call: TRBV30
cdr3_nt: TGTGCCTGGTCTGGCTGGCCGGCTGGGGATTTGAGGGAGCAGTACTTC
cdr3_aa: CAWSGWPAGDLREQYF